This entry features one TCR beta chain sequence. Antigen: not known. These data are taken from a study of beta chain features in type 1 diabetes. The overall study: The examined sorted cells totaled fewer than 140 million across samples. General study results and limits: TCRB CDR3s were moderately but significantly shorter in Type 1 diabetes patients in all four CD4+ subsets.

With V trimmed by 4 bases and J by 6 bases, 3 bases remained unmatched. The germline CDR1 and CDR2 sequences are SGHRS and YFSETQ. The CDR3 sequence is 14 residues long. Each donor gave one heparinised blood draw averaging roughly 100 mL. Staining for CD45RO/CCR7/CD25/CD127/CD95/CD27 allowed sorting of CD4+ naive, central memory, regulatory and stem cell-like memory cells. Expressed TCRB transcripts were sequenced because the entire RNA isolate underwent reverse transcription. Naive, central memory and regulatory T cell samples averaged around 3.5 million immunoSEQ reads each. Using immunoSEQ multiplex PCR, the repertoire was profiled, and TCRdb retains in-frame clones only, with some absent. This table has some 150,000 clones, around 9% appearing once.

Specimen: central memory CD4+ T cells from blood. The V call is TRBV5-1, the J call TRBJ1-4; TRBD1 matches 10 bases. This clonotype was obtained from a woman aged 25 to 45 with type 1 diabetes. The CDR3 DNA follows: TGCGCCAGCAGCCGGGACAGGGGAGATGAAAAACTGTTTTTT. The encoded protein is CASSRDRGDEKLFF.